One sample yielded the 10 T cell receptor beta chains listed below, sequenced in a study of T cell repertoires in aging, cancer and after chemotherapy. The template was genomic DNA from peripheral blood, not RNA. A mixed TRB-A/B primer pool amplified rearranged TRB by multiplex touch-down PCR. Using its own MiXCR run on the multiplex PCR reads, TCRdb lists one record per CDR3 protein. The repertoire includes more than 10,000 distinct CDR3 sequences, 21% of them detected once, and around 6% sits in the top ten. The sequencing input was blood. Receptors originate from a human donor in good health.

There are a few counts of this clonotype. The V call is TRBV5-1, the J call TRBJ2-7; D is perhaps TRBD1 (5 bases). Germline CDR1 SGHRS, CDR2 YFSETQ. CDR3 length equals 15 residues. Trimming pared 0 bases from V and 3 bases from J, leaving 13 bases between. Written as DNA, the CDR3 is TGCGCCAGCAGCTTGGCCGGAGACAGAGACTACGAGCAGTACTTC. Amino acids: CASSLAGDRDYEQYF.

In this sample, this clonotype is medium-sized. CDR3 region: CASSLAGQGNGYTF. The DNA of the CDR3 is TGTGCCAGCAGCTTAGCAGGACAGGGGAATGGCTACACCTTC. The rearrangement joins TRBV11-1 to TRBJ1-2; 9 bases fit TRBD1. Germline loops: CDR1 SGHAT, CDR2 FQDESV (reference sequence). The CDR3 loop spans 14 amino acids. Germline trimming cut 0 bases from V and 6 bases from J; bases unmatched to any gene: 2.

There are a few counts of this clonotype. The chain carries TRBV6-4 and TRBJ1-2; 8 bases are a match to TRBD1. V was clipped by 3 bases and J by 4 bases; unmatched bases: 10. Per the germline V gene, CDR1 is MRHNA and CDR2 is SNTAGT. The CDR3 is made up of 16 amino acids. The DNA of the CDR3 is TGTGCCAGCAGTGAATCCCCGGACAGGGAAACCTATGGCTACACCTTC. It specifies CASSESPDRETYGYTF.

This clonotype has a handful of counts. The chain links TRBV4-2 to TRBJ1-1; TRBD1 matches at 8 bases. Germline CDR1 LGHNA, CDR2 YNFKEQ. The CDR3 sequence is 16 residues long. Trimming removed 0 bases from V and 1 base from J; junction bases left unmatched: 4. The CDR3 coding sequence is TGTGCCAGCAGCCAAGATTGGACAGGGCAGAACACTGAAGCTTTCTTT. Its protein product is CASSQDWTGQNTEAFF.

This clonotype turned up a few times. The V and J genes are TRBV18 and TRBJ2-3; D assignment may be TRBD1 or TRBD2 (5 bases each). Per germline, CDR1 KGHSH and CDR2 LQKENI. The ends were cut back, 4 bases at V and 0 bases at J, with 11 bases in the middle. The CDR3 runs to 15 residues. CDR3: CASSRFGASTDTQYF. The CDR3, as DNA: TGTGCCAGCTCACGGTTCGGGGCGAGCACAGATACGCAGTATTTT.

This clonotype was seen more than once but under ten times. This rearrangement joins TRBV7-9 to TRBJ2-3; a possible D gene is TRBD1 (5 bases). The CDR3 is made up of 17 amino acids. Between the trimmed V and J ends, which lost 2 bases and 3 bases, there was a span of 18 bases. Germline V CDR1 and CDR2: SEHNR, FQNEAQ (reference sequence). The CDR3 DNA reads as TGTGCCAGCAGCTTATATCGTAACCAGGGCCTTACAGATACGCAGTATTTT. Its translation: CASSLYRNQGLTDTQYF.

This clonotype qualifies as medium-sized. In nucleotides, the CDR3 is TGTGCCAGCAGCTTAGGTGGGCTTAGTGAAGCTTTCTTT. Translation: CASSLGGLSEAFF. The rearrangement links TRBV7-9 to TRBJ1-1; the D is unclear. The V and J ends lost 1 base and 7 bases respectively, with 10 bases between them. The CDR3 is 13 residues long. The germline CDR1 and CDR2 sequences are SEHNR and FQNEAQ (reference sequence).

This clonotype was seen a few times. The chain is built from TRBV12-3 or TRBV12-4 and TRBJ1-1; TRBD1 might be the D (5 bases). Deletions cut 3 bases from V and 3 bases from J, with 11 bases between. The CDR3 sequence is 14 residues long. CDR3 sequence: CASSFTGEDTEAFF. The DNA for the CDR3 is TGTGCCAGCAGTTTTACAGGAGAGGACACTGAAGCTTTCTTT.

The V gene is TRBV4-3, the J gene TRBJ2-4; D is uncertain. The germline CDR1 and CDR2 sequences are LGHNA and YSLEER. Between the trimmed V and J ends, which lost 4 bases and 1 base, there was a span of 20 bases. This CDR3 has 18 residues. For the CDR3, the DNA is TGCGCCAGCAGCCCCTTTGGTGGCCAGCCTGTGGCCAAAAACATTCAGTACTTC. Its protein is CASSPFGGQPVAKNIQYF.

The rearrangement uses TRBV19 and TRBJ2-3, with 9 bases that match TRBD1. The CDR3 has 16 amino acids. J gave up 1 base and V 1 base, and 3 bases lay outside the gene matches. The germline V gene has CDR1 LNHDA and CDR2 SQIVND (reference sequence). The CDR3 spells CASSIGTGEGTDTQYF. The CDR3 DNA sequence: TGTGCCAGTAGTATAGGGACAGGGGAGGGCACAGATACGCAGTATTTT.